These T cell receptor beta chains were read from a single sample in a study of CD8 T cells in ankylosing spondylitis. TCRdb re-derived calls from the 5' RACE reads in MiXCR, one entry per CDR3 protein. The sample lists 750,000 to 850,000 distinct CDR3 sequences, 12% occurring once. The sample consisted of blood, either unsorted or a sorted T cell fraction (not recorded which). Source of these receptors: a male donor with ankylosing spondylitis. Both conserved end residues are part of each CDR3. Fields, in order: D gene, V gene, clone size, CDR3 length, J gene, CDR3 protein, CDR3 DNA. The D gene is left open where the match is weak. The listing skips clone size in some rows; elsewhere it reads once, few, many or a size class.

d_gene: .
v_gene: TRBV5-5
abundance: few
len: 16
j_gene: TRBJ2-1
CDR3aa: CASSFQTNPSYNEQFF
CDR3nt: TGTGCCAGCAGCTTCCAGACCAACCCCTCCTACAATGAGCAGTTCTTC

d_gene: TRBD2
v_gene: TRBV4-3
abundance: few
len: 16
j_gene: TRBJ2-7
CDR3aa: CASSQDLAGVTYEQYF
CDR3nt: TGCGCCAGCAGCCAAGATCTAGCGGGGGTTACCTACGAGCAGTACTTC

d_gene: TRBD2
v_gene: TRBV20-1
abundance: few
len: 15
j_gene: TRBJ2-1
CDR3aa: CSAVLAGVSYNEQFF
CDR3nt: TGCAGTGCCGTACTAGCGGGAGTATCCTACAATGAGCAGTTCTTC

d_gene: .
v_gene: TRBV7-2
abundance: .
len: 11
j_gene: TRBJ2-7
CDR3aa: CASSPTAGLYF
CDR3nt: TGTGCCAGCAGCCCCACGGCAGGACTGTACTTC

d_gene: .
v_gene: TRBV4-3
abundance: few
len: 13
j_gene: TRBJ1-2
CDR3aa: CASSQDMGYGYTF
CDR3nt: TGCGCCAGCAGCCAAGATATGGGCTATGGCTACACCTTC

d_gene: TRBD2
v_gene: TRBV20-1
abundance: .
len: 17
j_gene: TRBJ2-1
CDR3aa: CSGTGLAFWGSYNEQFF
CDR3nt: TGCAGTGGGACGGGACTAGCATTCTGGGGTTCCTACAATGAGCAGTTCTTC

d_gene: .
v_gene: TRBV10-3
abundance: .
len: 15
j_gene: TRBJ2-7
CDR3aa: CAISESWGGRDEQYF
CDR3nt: TGTGCCATCAGTGAGTCCTGGGGGGGGCGGGACGAGCAGTACTTC

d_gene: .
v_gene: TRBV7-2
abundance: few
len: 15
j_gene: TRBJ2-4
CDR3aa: CASSLGGVAKNIQYF
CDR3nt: TGTGCCAGCAGCTTAGGGGGGGTAGCCAAAAACATTCAGTACTTC

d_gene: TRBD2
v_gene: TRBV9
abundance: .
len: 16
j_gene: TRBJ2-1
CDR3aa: CASSETGTSSYNEQFF
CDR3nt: TGTGCCAGCAGCGAGACCGGGACTAGCAGCTACAATGAGCAGTTCTTC

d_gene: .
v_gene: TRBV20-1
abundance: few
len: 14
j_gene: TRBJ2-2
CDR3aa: CSARALGLGGELFF
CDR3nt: TGCAGTGCTAGAGCCCTAGGGTTGGGCGGGGAGCTGTTTTTT

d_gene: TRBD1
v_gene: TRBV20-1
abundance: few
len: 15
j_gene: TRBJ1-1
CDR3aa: CSARGPDRDRTEAFF
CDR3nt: TGCAGTGCTAGAGGCCCGGACAGGGATCGAACTGAAGCTTTCTTT

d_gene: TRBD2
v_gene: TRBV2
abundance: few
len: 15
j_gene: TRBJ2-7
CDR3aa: CASSVTSGRGGEQYF
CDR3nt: TGTGCCAGCAGCGTGACTAGCGGGAGGGGAGGTGAGCAGTACTTC

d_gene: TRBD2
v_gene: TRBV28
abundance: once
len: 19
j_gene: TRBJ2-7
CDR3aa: CASSTPGTPKLAGGHEQYF
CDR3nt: TGTGCCAGCAGTACACCCGGGACACCCAAGCTAGCGGGAGGACACGAGCAGTACTTC

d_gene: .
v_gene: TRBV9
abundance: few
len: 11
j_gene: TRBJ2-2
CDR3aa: CASTGGRELFF
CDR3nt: TGTGCCAGCACTGGGGGCAGGGAGCTGTTTTTT

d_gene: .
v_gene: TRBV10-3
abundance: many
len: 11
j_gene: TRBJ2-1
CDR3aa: CAISRGDEQFF
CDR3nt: TGTGCCATCAGTAGGGGGGATGAGCAGTTCTTC

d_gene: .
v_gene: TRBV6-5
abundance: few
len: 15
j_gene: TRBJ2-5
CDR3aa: CASSYSLYGGGAQYF
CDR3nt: TGTGCCAGCAGTTACTCGTTGTACGGAGGGGGGGCCCAGTACTTC

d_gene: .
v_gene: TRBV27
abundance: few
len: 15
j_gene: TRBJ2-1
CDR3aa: CASSLYGGIENEQFF
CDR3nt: TGTGCCAGCAGTCTCTATGGCGGGATCGAAAATGAGCAGTTCTTC

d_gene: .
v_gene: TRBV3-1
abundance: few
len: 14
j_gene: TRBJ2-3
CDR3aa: CASSPSSSADTQYF
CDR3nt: TGTGCCAGCAGCCCGTCTAGCAGCGCAGATACGCAGTATTTT

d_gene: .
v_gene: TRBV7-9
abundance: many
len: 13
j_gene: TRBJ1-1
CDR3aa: CASSRESNTEAFF
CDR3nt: TGTGCCAGCAGCCGCGAATCTAACACTGAAGCTTTCTTT

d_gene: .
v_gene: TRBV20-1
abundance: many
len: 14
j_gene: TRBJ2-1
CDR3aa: CSARRLNTLTEQFF
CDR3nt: TGCAGTGCTAGAAGGCTGAACACCCTTACTGAGCAGTTCTTC

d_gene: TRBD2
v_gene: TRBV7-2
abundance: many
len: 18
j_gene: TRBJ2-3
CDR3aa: CASSLVGASGGAADTQYF
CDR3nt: TGTGCCAGCAGCTTAGTGGGAGCTAGCGGGGGGGCTGCAGATACGCAGTATTTT

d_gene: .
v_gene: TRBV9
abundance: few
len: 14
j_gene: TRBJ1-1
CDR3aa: CASSPFGGGTEAFF
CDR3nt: TGTGCCAGCAGCCCCTTTGGCGGAGGAACTGAAGCTTTCTTT

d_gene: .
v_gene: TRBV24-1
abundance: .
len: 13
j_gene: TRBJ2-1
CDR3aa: CATSGVVYNEQFF
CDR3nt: TGTGCCACCAGTGGGGTAGTCTACAATGAGCAGTTCTTC

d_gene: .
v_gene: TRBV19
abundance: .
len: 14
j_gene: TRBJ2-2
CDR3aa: CASSTIMNTGELFF
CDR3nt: TGTGCCAGTAGTACTATCATGAACACCGGGGAGCTGTTTTTT

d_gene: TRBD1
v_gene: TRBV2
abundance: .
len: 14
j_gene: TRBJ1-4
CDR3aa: CASRYRGRGEKLFF
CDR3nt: TGTGCCAGCCGTTACAGGGGGCGTGGGGAAAAACTGTTTTTT

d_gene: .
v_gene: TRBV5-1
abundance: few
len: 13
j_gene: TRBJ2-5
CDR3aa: CASSLVPSETQYF
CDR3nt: TGCGCCAGCAGCTTGGTCCCCTCTGAGACCCAGTACTTC

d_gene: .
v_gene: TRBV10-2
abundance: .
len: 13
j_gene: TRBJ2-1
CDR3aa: CASAVSHLNEQFF
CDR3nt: TGCGCCAGCGCGGTTTCTCACCTCAATGAGCAGTTCTTC

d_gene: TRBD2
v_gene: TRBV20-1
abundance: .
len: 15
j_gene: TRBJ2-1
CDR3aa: CSARDYGRFQDEQFF
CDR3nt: TGCAGTGCTAGAGATTACGGGAGGTTTCAGGATGAGCAGTTCTTC

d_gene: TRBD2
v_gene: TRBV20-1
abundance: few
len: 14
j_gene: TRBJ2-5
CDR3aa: CSARGRGVRETQYF
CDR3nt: TGCAGTGCTAGGGGGCGGGGGGTCCGGGAGACCCAGTACTTC

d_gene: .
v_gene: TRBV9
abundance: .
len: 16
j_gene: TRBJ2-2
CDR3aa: CASSVAAGRGTGELFF
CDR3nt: TGTGCCAGCAGCGTAGCGGCAGGCCGTGGCACCGGGGAGCTGTTTTTT

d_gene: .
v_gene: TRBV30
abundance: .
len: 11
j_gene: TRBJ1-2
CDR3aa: CAWSEVYGYTF
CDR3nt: TGTGCCTGGAGTGAAGTCTATGGCTACACCTTC

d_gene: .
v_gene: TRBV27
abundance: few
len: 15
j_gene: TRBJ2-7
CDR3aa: CASSTGIQRSYEQYF
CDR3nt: TGTGCCAGCAGTACAGGTATACAGCGATCCTACGAGCAGTACTTC

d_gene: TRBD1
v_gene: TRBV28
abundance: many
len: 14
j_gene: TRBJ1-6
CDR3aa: CASTQGQGNSPLHF
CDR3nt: TGTGCCAGCACCCAGGGACAGGGTAATTCACCCCTCCACTTT

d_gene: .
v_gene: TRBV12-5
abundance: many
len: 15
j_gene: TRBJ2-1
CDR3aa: CASGRGQSLYNEQFF
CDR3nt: TGTGCTAGTGGCCGGGGGCAATCGCTATACAATGAGCAGTTCTTC

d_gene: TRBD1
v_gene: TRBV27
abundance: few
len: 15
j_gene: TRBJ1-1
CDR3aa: CASKGRGEGKTEAFF
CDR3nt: TGTGCCAGCAAGGGCAGGGGGGAAGGGAAGACTGAAGCTTTCTTT

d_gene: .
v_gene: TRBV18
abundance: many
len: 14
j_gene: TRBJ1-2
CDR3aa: CASSPGSDLYGYTF
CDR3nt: TGTGCCAGCTCACCAGGTTCAGATCTTTATGGCTACACCTTC

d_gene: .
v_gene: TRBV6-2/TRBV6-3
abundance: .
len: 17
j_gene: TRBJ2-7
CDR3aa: CASAIGRGYRSSYEQYF
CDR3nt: TGTGCCAGCGCCATAGGCAGGGGCTACAGGAGCTCCTACGAGCAGTACTTC

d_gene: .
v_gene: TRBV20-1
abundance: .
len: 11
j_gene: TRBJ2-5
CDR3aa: CSAPSRETQYF
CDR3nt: TGCAGTGCCCCTTCTAGGGAGACCCAGTACTTC

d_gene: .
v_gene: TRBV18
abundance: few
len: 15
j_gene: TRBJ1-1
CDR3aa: CASSPPGVKDTEAFF
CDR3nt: TGTGCCAGCTCACCACCGGGGGTGAAGGACACTGAAGCTTTCTTT

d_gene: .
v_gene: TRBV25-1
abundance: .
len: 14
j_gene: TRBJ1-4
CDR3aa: CASSFPGDNEKLFF
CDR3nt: TGTGCCAGCAGTTTTCCAGGGGACAATGAAAAACTGTTTTTT

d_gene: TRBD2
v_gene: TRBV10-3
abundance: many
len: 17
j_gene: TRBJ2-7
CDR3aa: CAISELSWVAGSSEQYF
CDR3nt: TGTGCCATCAGTGAGCTCTCCTGGGTAGCGGGGTCTAGCGAGCAGTACTTC

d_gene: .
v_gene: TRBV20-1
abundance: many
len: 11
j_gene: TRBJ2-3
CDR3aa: CSEGLTDTQYF
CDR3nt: TGCAGTGAAGGGCTCACAGATACGCAGTATTTT

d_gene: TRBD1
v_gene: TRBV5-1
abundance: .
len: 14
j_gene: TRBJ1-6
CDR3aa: CASSPDRAGSPLHF
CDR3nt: TGCGCCAGCAGCCCGGACAGGGCGGGTTCACCCCTCCACTTT

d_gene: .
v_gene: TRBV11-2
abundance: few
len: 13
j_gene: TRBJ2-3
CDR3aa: CASSLDWKDTQYF
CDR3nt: TGTGCCAGCAGCTTAGATTGGAAAGATACGCAGTATTTT

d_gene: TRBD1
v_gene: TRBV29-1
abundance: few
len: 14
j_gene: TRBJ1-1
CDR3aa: CSVRTGGTNTEAFF
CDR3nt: TGCAGCGTTCGGACAGGGGGCACGAACACTGAAGCTTTCTTT

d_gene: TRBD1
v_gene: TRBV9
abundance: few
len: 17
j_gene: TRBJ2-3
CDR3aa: CASSPLGTAFSTDTQYF
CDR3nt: TGTGCCAGCAGCCCCCTCGGGACAGCCTTTAGCACAGATACGCAGTATTTT

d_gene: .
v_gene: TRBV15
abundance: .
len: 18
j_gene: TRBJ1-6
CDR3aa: CATSSRSGGSSYNSPLHF
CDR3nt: TGTGCCACCAGCAGCCGCTCGGGGGGGAGCTCCTATAATTCACCCCTCCACTTT